This T cell receptor (beta chain) was identified in a study of breast tumors, draining lymph nodes, adjacent tissues. TCRdb used MiXCR to reprocess the multiplex PCR reads, holding one entry per CDR3 protein. The sample holds more than 200,000 distinct CDR3 sequences, about a third seen once. Whole-study findings and limits: Luminal-like breast cancer showed significantly greater tumor-nontumor repertoire similarity than basal-like breast cancer did. Tumor T cell lymph node origin was a supported hypothesis, not proven.

Samples came from axillary lymph nodes draining the breast cancer. As to this clonotype: Its matching antigen is unknown.

The receptor comes from a female donor with breast cancer. Some clones in this sample may be carry-over from other donors' samples. Specimen: axillary lymph node tissue.

CDR3: CASSRQTSRSNEQFF. In nucleotides, the CDR3 is TGTGCCAGCTCACGCCAGACTAGCAGGAGTAATGAGCAGTTCTTC. The chain uses TRBV18 and TRBJ2-1, with TRBD2 identical over 7 bases. Germline V gene lookup returns CDR1 KGHSH and CDR2 LQKENI. V trimming: 4 bases; J trimming: 7 bases; junction bases outside the gene matches: 10. The CDR3 is made up of 15 amino acids.